This entry concerns a single TCR beta chain. Its antigen is not identified. The data were obtained in a study of T cells in Graves' hyperthyroidism and ophthalmopathy. Study-wide results and caveats: The blood repertoire included most of the expanded thyroid clonotypes above 0.001. A 13 V-J model separated ophthalmopathy from stable hyperthyroidism.

TCR beta CDR3 sequences were amplified from RNA transcripts. HTBI primers were used for first-round RT-PCR of the TCR CDR3. In TCRdb, the multiplex PCR reads were re-called with MiXCR into one record per CDR3 protein. There are 600,000 to 750,000 distinct CDR3 sequences in the sample; 17% occur only once, and less than 20% lies in the top ten. The CDR3 loop spans 13 amino acids. Germline CDR1 and CDR2: LNHDA and SQIVND (reference sequence). The V and J ends lost 6 bases and 5 bases, in that order; junction bases with no gene match: 6. Sequenced material: blood. The TCR originated in a man in his fifties with Graves' hyperthyroidism. V gene TRBV19 combines with J gene TRBJ1-2; TRBD1 aligns across 7 bases. Here the CDR3 DNA reads TGTGCCAGTAGGCGGACAGGACCATATGGCTACACCTTC. This gives the protein CASRRTGPYGYTF.